This T cell receptor (beta chain) was documented in a study of neoadjuvant anti-PD-1 for oral cavity cancer. Study background: Patients without progression got a fourth dose around day 43. Points from the study as a whole: With three patients per group, TCR findings need larger cohorts.

Time point specified: after neoadjuvant nivolumab, at surgical resection. Analysis of PBMCs was direct, with no culture step. Using immunoSEQ multiplex PCR, the repertoire was profiled, and TCRdb retains in-frame clones only, with some absent. The table lists 14,000 or so clones, around 71% of them singletons. This CDR3 spans 16 amino acids. With 9 bases clipped from V and 5 bases from J, the junction kept 15 bases outside the gene matches. Germline V gives CDR1 LNHDA, CDR2 SQIVND (reference sequence). About this clone: Its antigen is as yet unknown.

This sequence originates from a person aged 40-85 years with oral cavity squamous cell carcinoma. Sequencing used PBMCs, obtained after nivolumab (anti-PD-1) treatment. This chain joins TRBV19 and TRBJ2-1; the match to TRBD2 covers 8 bases. CDR3 in DNA: TGTGCCAGCCGCTCGGGAGGGGGAGGTACGAACAATGAGCAGTTCTTC. It encodes CASRSGGGGTNNEQFF.